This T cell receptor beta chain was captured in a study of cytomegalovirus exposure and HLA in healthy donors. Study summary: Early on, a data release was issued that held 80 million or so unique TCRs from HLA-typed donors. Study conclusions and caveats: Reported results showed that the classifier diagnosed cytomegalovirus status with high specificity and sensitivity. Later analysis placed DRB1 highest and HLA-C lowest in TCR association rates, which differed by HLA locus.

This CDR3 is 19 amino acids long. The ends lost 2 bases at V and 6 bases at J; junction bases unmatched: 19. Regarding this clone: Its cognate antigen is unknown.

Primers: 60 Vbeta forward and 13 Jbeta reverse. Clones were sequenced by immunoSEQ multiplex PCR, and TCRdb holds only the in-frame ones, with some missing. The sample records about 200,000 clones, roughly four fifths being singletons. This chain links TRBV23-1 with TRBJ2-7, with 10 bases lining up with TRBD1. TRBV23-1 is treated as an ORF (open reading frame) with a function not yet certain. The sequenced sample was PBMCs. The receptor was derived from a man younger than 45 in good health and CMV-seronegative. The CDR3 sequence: CASSQTPTGGTGENGEQYF. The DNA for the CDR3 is TGCGCCAGCAGTCAAACACCCACTGGTGGGACAGGGGAAAATGGCGAGCAGTACTTC.